This T cell receptor (beta chain) is drawn from a study of T cells in Graves' hyperthyroidism and ophthalmopathy. About the study: Initial diagnosis, before any treatment, was when peripheral blood was collected.

Study observations and caveats: The model predicted ophthalmopathy a median around six months before onset.

Uncontrolled infection, other autoimmune disease, pregnancy or lactation barred patients from enrollment. This clonotype was picked up many times. Its antigen is currently unknown. Germline values: CDR1 LGHDT, CDR2 YNNKEL (reference sequence). V was cut by 6 bases and J by 0 bases, with 9 bases left in between. The CDR3 runs to 13 residues. Regions amplified from RNA transcripts were the TCR beta CDR3 regions. First-round RT-PCR with HTBI primers amplified the TCR CDR3 region. TCRdb processed the multiplex PCR reads anew with MiXCR; each CDR3 protein has one entry. Found here are around 390,000 distinct CDR3 sequences, roughly 15% of them singletons; the top ten hold around a fifth.

This receptor was obtained from a woman in her 30s with Graves' ophthalmopathy. Sequencing used blood. The chain uses TRBV3-1 and TRBJ2-7; possible D gene TRBD2, 6 bases. The CDR3 sequence: CASSRRDSYEQYF. The CDR3 DNA follows: TGTGCCAGCAGTCGGCGGGACTCCTACGAGCAGTACTTC.